Below, one T cell receptor beta chain is given with its context. Antigen: not known. Clones were read by immunoSEQ multiplex PCR, and TCRdb kept only the in-frame ones, dropping some. The sample lists fewer than 35,000 clones, approximately 79% occurring once. V was cut by 3 bases and J by 7 bases, with 12 bases left in between. The CDR3 is 12 residues long. Germline CDR1 reads SQVTM; CDR2 reads ANQGSEA. Tumor samples were taken before definitive surgery or chemotherapy. The data belong to a study of high-grade serous ovarian cancer treatment subgroups. Broader study findings: Tumors within one patient showed repertoire similarity of 0.11 to 0.79.

The sequence derives from a human donor with high-grade serous ovarian cancer. The V gene is TRBV29-1, the J gene TRBJ1-1, with D tentatively TRBD1 (5 bases). Material: tumor tissue. The CDR3 reads CSVEADSLEAFF. DNA for the CDR3: TGCAGCGTTGAGGCAGACAGCCTTGAAGCTTTCTTT. The full variable domain, completed using reference TRBV29-1 and TRBJ1-1, is SAVISQKPSRDICQRGTSLTIQCQVDSQVTMMFWYRQQPGQSLTLIATANQGSEATYESGFVIDKFPISRPNLTFSTLTVSNMSPEDSSIYLCSVEADSLEAFFGQGTRLTVV.